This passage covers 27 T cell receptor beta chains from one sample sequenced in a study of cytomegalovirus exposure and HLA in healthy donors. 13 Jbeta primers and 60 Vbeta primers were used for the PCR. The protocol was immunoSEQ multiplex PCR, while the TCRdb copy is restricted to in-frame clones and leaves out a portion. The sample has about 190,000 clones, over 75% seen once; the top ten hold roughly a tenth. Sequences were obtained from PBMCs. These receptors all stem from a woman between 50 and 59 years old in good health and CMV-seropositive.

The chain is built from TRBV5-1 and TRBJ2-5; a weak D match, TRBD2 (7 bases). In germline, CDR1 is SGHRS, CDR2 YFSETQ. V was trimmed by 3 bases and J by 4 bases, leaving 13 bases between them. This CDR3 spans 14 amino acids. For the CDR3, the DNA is TGCGCCAGCAGCTCCGGGGGGCGACGAGAGACCCAGTACTTC. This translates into CASSSGGRRETQYF.

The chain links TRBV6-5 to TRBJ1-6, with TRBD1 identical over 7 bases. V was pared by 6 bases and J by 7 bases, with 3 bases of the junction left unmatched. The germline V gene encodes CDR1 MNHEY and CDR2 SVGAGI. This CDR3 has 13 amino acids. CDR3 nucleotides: TGTGCCAGCAGGAGGACAGGAAATTCACCCCTCCACTTT. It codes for CASRRTGNSPLHF.

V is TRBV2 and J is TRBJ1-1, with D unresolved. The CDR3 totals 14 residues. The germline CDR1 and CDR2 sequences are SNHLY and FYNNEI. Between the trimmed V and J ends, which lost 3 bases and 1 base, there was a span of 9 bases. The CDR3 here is CASSDVLRNTEAFF. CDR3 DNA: TGTGCCAGCAGTGACGTGCTGCGGAACACTGAAGCTTTCTTT.

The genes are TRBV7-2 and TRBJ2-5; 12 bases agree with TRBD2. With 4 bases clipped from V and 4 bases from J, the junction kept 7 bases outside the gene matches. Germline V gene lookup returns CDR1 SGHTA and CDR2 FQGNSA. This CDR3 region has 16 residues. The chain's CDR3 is CASSSSGGAAGETQYF. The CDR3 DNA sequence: TGTGCCAGCAGCTCTAGCGGGGGGGCAGCGGGAGAGACCCAGTACTTC.

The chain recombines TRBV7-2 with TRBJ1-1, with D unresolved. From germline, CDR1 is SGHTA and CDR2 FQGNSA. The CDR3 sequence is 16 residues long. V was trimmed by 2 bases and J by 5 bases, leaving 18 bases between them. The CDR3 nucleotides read TGTGCCAGCAGCTTATCCCCCGCGGGAGGAGGGACTGAAGCTTTCTTT. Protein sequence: CASSLSPAGGGTEAFF.

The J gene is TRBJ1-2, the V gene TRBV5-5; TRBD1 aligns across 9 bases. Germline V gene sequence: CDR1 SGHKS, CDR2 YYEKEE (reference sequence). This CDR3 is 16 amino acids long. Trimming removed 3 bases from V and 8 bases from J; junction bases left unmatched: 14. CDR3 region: CASSYFRDRASGGYTF. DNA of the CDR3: TGTGCCAGCAGCTATTTCCGGGACAGGGCTTCGGGGGGCTACACCTTC.

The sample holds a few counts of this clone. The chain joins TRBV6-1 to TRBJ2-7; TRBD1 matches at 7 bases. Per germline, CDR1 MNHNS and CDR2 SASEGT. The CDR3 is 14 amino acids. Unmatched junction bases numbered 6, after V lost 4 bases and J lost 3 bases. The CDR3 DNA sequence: TGTGCCAGCAGTGTCGACAGGGAAGGCTACGAGCAGTACTTC. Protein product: CASSVDREGYEQYF.

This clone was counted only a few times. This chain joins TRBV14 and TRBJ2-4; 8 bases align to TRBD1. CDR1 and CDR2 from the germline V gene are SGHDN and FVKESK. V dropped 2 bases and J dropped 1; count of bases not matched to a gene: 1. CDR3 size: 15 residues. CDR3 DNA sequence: TGTGCCAGCAGCCAAAGGACAGGGGCCAAAAACATTCAGTACTTC. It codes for CASSQRTGAKNIQYF.

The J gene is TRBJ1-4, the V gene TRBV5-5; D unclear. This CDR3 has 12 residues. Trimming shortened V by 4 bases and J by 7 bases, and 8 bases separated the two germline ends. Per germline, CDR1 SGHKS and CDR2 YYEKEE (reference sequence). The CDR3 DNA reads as TGTGCCAGCAGCCGCAGCGGTGAAAAACTGTTTTTT. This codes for CASSRSGEKLFF.

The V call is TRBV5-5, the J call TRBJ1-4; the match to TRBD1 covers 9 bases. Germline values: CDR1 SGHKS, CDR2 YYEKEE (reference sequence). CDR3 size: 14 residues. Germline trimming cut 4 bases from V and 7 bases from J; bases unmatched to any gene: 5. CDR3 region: CASSRQGDIEKLFF. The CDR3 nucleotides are TGTGCCAGCAGCCGACAGGGGGATATTGAAAAACTGTTTTTT.

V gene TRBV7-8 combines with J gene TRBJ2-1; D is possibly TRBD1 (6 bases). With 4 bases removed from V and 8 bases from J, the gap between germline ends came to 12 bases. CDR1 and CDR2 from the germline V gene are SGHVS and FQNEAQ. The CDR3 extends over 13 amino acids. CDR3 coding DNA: TGTGCCAGCAGCTGGGTACAGGGCTATGAGCAGTTCTTC. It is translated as CASSWVQGYEQFF.

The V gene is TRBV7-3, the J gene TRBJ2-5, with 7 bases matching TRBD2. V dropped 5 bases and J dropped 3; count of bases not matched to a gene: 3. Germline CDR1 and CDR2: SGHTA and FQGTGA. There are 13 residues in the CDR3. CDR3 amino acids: CASSTLAEETQYF. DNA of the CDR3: TGTGCCAGCAGCACCCTAGCGGAAGAGACCCAGTACTTC.

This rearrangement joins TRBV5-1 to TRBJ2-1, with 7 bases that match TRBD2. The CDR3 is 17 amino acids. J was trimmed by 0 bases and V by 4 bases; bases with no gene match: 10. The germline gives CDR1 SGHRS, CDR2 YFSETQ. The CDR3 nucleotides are TGCGCCAGCAGCGCCAACAGCGGGGCCGCCTCCTACAATGAGCAGTTCTTC. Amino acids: CASSANSGAASYNEQFF.

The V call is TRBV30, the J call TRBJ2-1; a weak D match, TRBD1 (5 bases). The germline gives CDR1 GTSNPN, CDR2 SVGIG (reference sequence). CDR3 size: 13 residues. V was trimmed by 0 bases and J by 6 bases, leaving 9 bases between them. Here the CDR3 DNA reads TGTGCCTGGAGTGTACAGGTCTTCAATGAGCAGTTCTTC. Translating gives CAWSVQVFNEQFF.

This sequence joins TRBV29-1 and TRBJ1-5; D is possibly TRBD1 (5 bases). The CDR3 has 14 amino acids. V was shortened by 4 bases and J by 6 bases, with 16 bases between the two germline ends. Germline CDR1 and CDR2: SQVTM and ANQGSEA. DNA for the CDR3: TGCAGCGTTGGAATAGGGGAAAAAGGTCAGCCCCAGCATTTT. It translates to CSVGIGEKGQPQHF.

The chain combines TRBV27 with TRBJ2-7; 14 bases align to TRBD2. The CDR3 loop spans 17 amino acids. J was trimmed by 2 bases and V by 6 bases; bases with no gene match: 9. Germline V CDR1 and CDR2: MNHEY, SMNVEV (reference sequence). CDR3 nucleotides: TGTGCCAGCAGGACCGGGACTAGCGGGAGTATCGCCTACGAGCAGTACTTC. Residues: CASRTGTSGSIAYEQYF.

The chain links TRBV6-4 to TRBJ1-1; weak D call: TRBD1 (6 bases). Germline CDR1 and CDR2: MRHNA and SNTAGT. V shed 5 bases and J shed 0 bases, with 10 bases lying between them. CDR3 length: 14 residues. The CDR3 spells CASSIRQVNTEAFF. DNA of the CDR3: TGTGCCAGCAGTATCAGACAGGTGAACACTGAAGCTTTCTTT.

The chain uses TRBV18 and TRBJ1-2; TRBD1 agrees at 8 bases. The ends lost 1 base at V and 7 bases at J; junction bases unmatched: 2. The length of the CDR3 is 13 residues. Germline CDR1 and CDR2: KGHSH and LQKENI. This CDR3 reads CASSPLDRAGYTF. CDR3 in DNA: TGTGCCAGCTCACCACTGGACAGGGCTGGCTACACCTTC.

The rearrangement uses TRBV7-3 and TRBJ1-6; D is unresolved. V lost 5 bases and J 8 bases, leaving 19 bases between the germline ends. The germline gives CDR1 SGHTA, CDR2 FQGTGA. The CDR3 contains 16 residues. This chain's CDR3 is CASSPSGVIVDSPLHF. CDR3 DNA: TGTGCCAGCAGCCCAAGCGGGGTTATTGTAGATTCACCCCTCCACTTT.

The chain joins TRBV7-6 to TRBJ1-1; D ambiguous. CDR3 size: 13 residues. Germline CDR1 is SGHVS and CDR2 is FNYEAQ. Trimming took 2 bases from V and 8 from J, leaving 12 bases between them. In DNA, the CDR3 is TGTGCCAGCAGCTTAAGTGAGGTGAGAGAAGCTTTCTTT. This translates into CASSLSEVREAFF. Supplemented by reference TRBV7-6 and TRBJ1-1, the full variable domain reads GAGVSQSPRYKVTKRGQDVALRCDPISGHVSLYWYRQALGQGPEFLTYFNYEAQQDKSGLPNDRFSAERPEGSISTLTIQRTEQRDSAMYRCASSLSEVREAFFGQGTRLTVV.

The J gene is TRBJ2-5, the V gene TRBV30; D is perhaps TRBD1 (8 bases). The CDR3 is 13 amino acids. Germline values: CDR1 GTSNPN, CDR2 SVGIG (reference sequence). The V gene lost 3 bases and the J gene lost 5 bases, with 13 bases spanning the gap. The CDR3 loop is CAWSLQGGETQYF. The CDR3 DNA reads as TGTGCCTGGAGCCTACAGGGGGGGGAGACCCAGTACTTC. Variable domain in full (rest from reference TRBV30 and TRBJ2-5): SQTIHQWPATLVQPVGSPLSLECTVEGTSNPNLYWYRQAAGRGLQLLFYSVGIGQISSEVPQNLSASRPQDRQFILSSKKLLLSDSGFYLCAWSLQGGETQYFGPGTRLLVL.

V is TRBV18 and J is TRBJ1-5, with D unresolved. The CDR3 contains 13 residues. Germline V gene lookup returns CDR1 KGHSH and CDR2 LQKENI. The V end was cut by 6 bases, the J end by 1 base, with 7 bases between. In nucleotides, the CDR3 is TGTGCCAGCTCTTGGCAAAGCAATCAGCCCCAGCATTTT. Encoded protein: CASSWQSNQPQHF.

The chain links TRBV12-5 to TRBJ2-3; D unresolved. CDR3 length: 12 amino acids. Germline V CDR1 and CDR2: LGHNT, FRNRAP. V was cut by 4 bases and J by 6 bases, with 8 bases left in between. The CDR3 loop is CASGSVADTQYF. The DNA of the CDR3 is TGTGCTAGTGGTTCGGTCGCGGATACGCAGTATTTT.

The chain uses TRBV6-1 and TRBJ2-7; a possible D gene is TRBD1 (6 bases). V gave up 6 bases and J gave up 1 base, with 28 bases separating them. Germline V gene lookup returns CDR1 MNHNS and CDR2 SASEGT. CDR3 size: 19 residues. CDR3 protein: CASSEFGSRRQEGSYEQYF. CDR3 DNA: TGTGCCAGCAGCGAATTCGGATCACGGCGACAGGAAGGTTCCTACGAGCAGTACTTC.

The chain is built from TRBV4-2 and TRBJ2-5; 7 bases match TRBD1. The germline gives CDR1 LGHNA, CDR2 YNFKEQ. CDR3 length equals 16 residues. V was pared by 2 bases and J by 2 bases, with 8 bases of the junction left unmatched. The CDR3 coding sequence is TGTGCCAGCAGCCAACCAGCAGGGACAGATCAAGAGACCCAGTACTTC. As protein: CASSQPAGTDQETQYF.

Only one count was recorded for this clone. CDR3 bases: TGCGCCAGCAGCTTGACTAGCGGGGGGGGGAGAGAGACCCAGTACTTC. This translates into CASSLTSGGGRETQYF. This rearrangement joins TRBV5-1 to TRBJ2-5, with 13 bases matching TRBD2. The CDR3 consists of 16 residues. Looked up from germline, CDR1 is SGHRS and CDR2 is YFSETQ. The junction had 4 bases not matched to a gene; V was cut back by 1 base and J by 4 bases.

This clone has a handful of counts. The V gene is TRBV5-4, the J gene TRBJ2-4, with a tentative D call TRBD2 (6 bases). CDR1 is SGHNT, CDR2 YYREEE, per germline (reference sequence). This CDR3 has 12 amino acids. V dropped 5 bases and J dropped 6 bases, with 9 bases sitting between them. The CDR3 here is CASSSGLNIQYF. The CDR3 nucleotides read TGTGCCAGCAGTTCGGGACTAAACATTCAGTACTTC.